The 23 T cell receptor beta chains presented below share a single source sample, sequenced in a study of CXCR3-negative and CXCR3-positive naive CD8 T cells (dated by TCRdb to the late 2010s). Sequencing relied on a NextSeq 550. The Human TCR Profiling Kit (MiLaboratory) was used to prepare UMI-labeled 5' RACE TRB cDNA libraries. TCRdb reprocessed the reads, and each CDR3 protein sequence is entered once, without DNA. This sample's listing comprises 100,000 to 150,000 distinct CDR3 sequences. The biggest ten clones account for approximately 0.5% of the sample. Sequencing input: naive CXCR3- CD8+ T cells from blood. The intended sense of this specimen's cell subset or site label: CD45RO-CCR7+CD27+CD95- naive CD8+ T cells lacking CXCR3 (TNR3-). These receptors originate from a human donor in good health. Some clones in this sample may be carry-over from other donors' samples.

The V call is TRBV30, the J call TRBJ1-1; no DNA is available, so the TRBD1 call from TCRdb remains unchecked. This CDR3 spans 15 amino acids. In germline, CDR1 is GTSNPN, CDR2 SVGIG (reference sequence). The CDR3 protein is CAWSTMDRENTEAFF.

Here the CDR3 reads CASSLAQGSLSPLHF. V is TRBV7-8 and J is TRBJ1-6. Germline CDR1 is SGHVS and CDR2 is FQNEAQ. The CDR3 spans 15 residues.

The rearrangement uses TRBV10-1 and TRBJ2-7; TCRdb's D gene call, TRBD1, goes unchecked for lack of DNA. The length of the CDR3 is 16 residues. The germline V gene has CDR1 WNHNN and CDR2 SYGVQD (reference sequence). The CDR3 loop is CASLPEVQDRTYEQYF.

The J gene is TRBJ2-1, the V gene TRBV28; with no DNA, the TCRdb D assignment of TRBD1 cannot be verified. This CDR3 has 15 amino acids. The germline V gene has CDR1 MDHEN and CDR2 SYDVKM. Here the CDR3 reads CASGPPGPPGNEQFF.

V usage is TRBV7-2 and J usage is TRBJ2-1; absent DNA, TCRdb's TRBD2 call cannot be checked. Germline V gives CDR1 SGHTA, CDR2 FQGNSA. The CDR3 covers 13 residues. The CDR3 loop is CASSFGLANEQFF.

The V gene is TRBV7-9, the J gene TRBJ1-1. The CDR3 contains 13 residues. Germline CDR1 and CDR2: SEHNR and FQNEAQ (reference sequence). The CDR3: CASSFPSHTEAFF.

V usage is TRBV7-9 and J usage is TRBJ1-4. Germline V lookup: CDR1 SEHNR, CDR2 FQNEAQ (reference sequence). There are 12 residues in the CDR3. CDR3 in amino acids: CASSFDSEKLFF.

J is TRBJ2-1 and V is TRBV29-1; there is no DNA to check the TCRdb D call of TRBD2. Germline V gives CDR1 SQVTM, CDR2 ANQGSEA. This CDR3 is built from 14 residues. The CDR3 sequence: CSVEIAGAYNEQFF.

This chain uses TRBV29-1 with TRBJ2-3. Germline assignment: CDR1 SQVTM and CDR2 ANQGSEA. There are 15 residues in the CDR3. This CDR3 is CSVEDQGISTDTQYF.

J is TRBJ1-2 and V is TRBV2. Germline-derived CDR1 and CDR2 are SNHLY and FYNNEI. The CDR3 is made up of 16 amino acids. The CDR3 loop reads CASRDYDFSPMYGYTF.

V gene TRBV4-1 combines with J gene TRBJ2-7; absent DNA, TCRdb's TRBD2 call cannot be checked. The CDR3 extends over 17 amino acids. From germline, CDR1 is MGHRA and CDR2 YSYEKL. CDR3 in amino acids: CASSQEPLTSGRYEQYF.

This chain links TRBV9 with TRBJ2-3. CDR3 length: 12 amino acids. Germline V gives CDR1 SGDLS, CDR2 YYNGEE. CDR3 amino acids: CASSPNPDTQYF.

The J gene is TRBJ2-1, the V gene TRBV7-9; there is no DNA to check the TCRdb D call of TRBD1. From germline, CDR1 is SEHNR and CDR2 FQNEAQ (reference sequence). CDR3 size: 13 residues. CDR3 amino acids: CASRHSGDIGQFF.

The gene calls are TRBV21-1 and TRBJ2-7; TCRdb picks TRBD1, but there is no DNA to check that call. TRBV21-1 represents a pseudogene. The CDR3 runs to 15 residues. The CDR3 region is CASSNRRTGSYEQYF.

This chain connects TRBV4-1 to TRBJ2-1; TCRdb calls TRBD1, which cannot be checked without DNA. Germline V gene lookup returns CDR1 MGHRA and CDR2 YSYEKL. The CDR3 runs 13 residues. This CDR3 is CASSQEGHPEQFF.

The V gene is TRBV13, the J gene TRBJ2-7; lacking DNA, the TRBD2 call made by TCRdb goes unchecked. The CDR3 is 13 residues long. Germline V gives CDR1 PRHDT, CDR2 FYEKMQ (reference sequence). The chain's CDR3 is CASSPALGYEQYF.

The chain couples TRBV2 to TRBJ1-5; TCRdb's D call of TRBD1 is untestable without DNA. The CDR3 runs to 15 residues. Germline V gene sequence: CDR1 SNHLY, CDR2 FYNNEI. CDR3 loop: CASSEGGGPNQPQHF.

V usage is TRBV19 and J usage is TRBJ2-1. CDR1 is LNHDA, CDR2 SQIVND, per germline (reference sequence). This CDR3 has 17 residues. Here the CDR3 reads CASSIVQLARSYNEQFF.

This chain joins TRBV2 and TRBJ2-1; the TCRdb D gene call, TRBD2, has no DNA to confirm it. This CDR3 region has 19 residues. Germline-derived CDR1 and CDR2 are SNHLY and FYNNEI. CDR3 region: CASSAPTVRNTPAYNEQFF.

This sequence joins TRBV28 and TRBJ1-5; TCRdb's D gene call, TRBD1, goes unchecked for lack of DNA. The CDR3 runs 16 residues. CDR1 is MDHEN and CDR2 is SYDVKM in the germline V gene. Here the CDR3 reads CASSIRGALRDQPQHF.

The V gene is TRBV15, the J gene TRBJ2-5; no DNA is available, so the TRBD2 call from TCRdb remains unchecked. From germline, CDR1 is LNHNV and CDR2 YYDKDF (reference sequence). CDR3 size: 15 residues. The CDR3 here is CATSRDRSGQETQYF.

The chain is built from TRBV7-7 and TRBJ2-3; there is no DNA to check the TCRdb D call of TRBD2. CDR3 length: 17 amino acids. CDR1 and CDR2 from the germline V gene are SSHAT and FNYEAQ (reference sequence). The CDR3 protein is CASSLEVAGTSTDTQYF.

The V call is TRBV6-1, the J call TRBJ2-7; TCRdb returns TRBD2, unconfirmable since there is no DNA. Germline CDR1 is MNHNS and CDR2 is SASEGT. The CDR3 is 17 amino acids. CDR3: CASSQDGLAGGSYEQYF.